This T cell receptor (beta chain) stems from a study of blood T cell repertoires in COVID-19. In the study overall: T cells, B-cell-depleted T cells, or PBMCs provided the cDNA or gDNA that served as material.

Profiled with immunoSEQ multiplex PCR; TCRdb holds only in-frame clones, not every one. This table has fewer than 150,000 clones, roughly 85% appearing once. The germline V gene has CDR1 SEHNR and CDR2 FQNEAQ (reference sequence). This CDR3 is built from 15 residues. Losses at the gene ends were 4 bases for V and 4 bases for J; bases not matched to a gene: 5. This TCR was sampled from a middle-aged man with acute or convalescent COVID-19. The chain combines TRBV7-9 with TRBJ2-7; TRBD2 matches at 12 bases. Source material: peripheral blood. The CDR3 sequence: CASSSQTSGRYEQYF. Here the CDR3 DNA reads TGTGCCAGCAGCTCCCAGACTAGCGGGAGATACGAGCAGTACTTC.